This passage covers 18 T cell receptor beta chains from one sample sequenced in a study of T-cell reconstitution after alpha-beta-depleted transplantation in children. Using unique molecular identifiers, the investigators prepared the TCRbeta library. TCRdb analysed the PCR reads with MiXCR anew, one entry per CDR3 protein. This table holds just over 950,000 distinct CDR3 sequences, about 29% found once. The sequenced sample was PBMCs, mostly from graft donor cells, obtained 360 days after TCRalphabeta/CD19-depleted stem cell transplant. The receptor source for this set is a boy under two years old who had a stem cell transplant for SCID, so the T cells may come from the graft donor.

The rearrangement links TRBV7-6 to TRBJ2-1, with 7 nucleotides matching TRBD1. This CDR3 comprises 16 residues. Losses at the gene ends were 1 base for V and 10 bases for J; bases not matched to a gene: 13. Germline loops: CDR1 SGHVS, CDR2 FNYEAQ. The CDR3 DNA reads as TGTGCCAGCAGCTTAGGTGGACAGGAGTTGGCCAAGGAGCAGTTCTTC. It codes for CASSLGGQELAKEQFF.

This clonotype was found a few times. The chain uses TRBV9 and TRBJ2-1, with D perhaps matching TRBD2 (6 bases). Per germline, CDR1 SGDLS and CDR2 YYNGEE. The CDR3 contains 14 residues. Trimming left V 3 bases short and J 6 bases short, with 13 bases between. This chain's CDR3 is CASSDQGGSNEQFF. CDR3 bases: TGTGCCAGCAGCGACCAAGGAGGGAGCAATGAGCAGTTCTTC.

In this sample, this clonotype turned up a few times. This chain joins TRBV19 and TRBJ2-1; possibly TRBD1 for D (5 bases). Trimming left V 5 bases short and J 9 bases short, with 11 bases between. This CDR3 has 12 residues. In germline, CDR1 is LNHDA, CDR2 SQIVND (reference sequence). CDR3 coding DNA: TGTGCCAGTAGTCCAAGTCAGGGTGAGCAGTTCTTC. This codes for CASSPSQGEQFF.

V usage is TRBV5-1 and J usage is TRBJ2-5; D is unclear. Deletions cut 3 bases from V and 5 bases from J, with 20 bases between. Per germline, CDR1 SGHRS and CDR2 YFSETQ. The CDR3 contains 16 residues. The CDR3 DNA reads as TGCGCCAGCAGCTCATCTGTCAGCCCCGGCGAGGAGACCCAGTACTTC. It translates to CASSSSVSPGEETQYF.

The gene calls are TRBV6-1 and TRBJ1-2; D call uncertain. The germline V gene has CDR1 MNHNS and CDR2 SASEGT. Trimming shortened V by 1 base and J by 0 bases, and 9 bases separated the two germline ends. The CDR3 spans 15 residues. The CDR3 is CASSEGLHPNYGYTF. The CDR3 DNA reads TGTGCCAGCAGTGAAGGTCTTCATCCTAACTATGGCTACACCTTC.

This chain joins TRBV12-3 or TRBV12-4 and TRBJ2-1, with D possibly matching TRBD2 (5 bases). The CDR3 is 14 residues long. V dropped 7 bases and J dropped 0 bases, with 10 bases sitting between them. The CDR3 reads CASNRGSSYNEQFF. The CDR3 region has the DNA TGTGCCAGCAATCGGGGTAGCTCCTACAATGAGCAGTTCTTC.

This clonotype was seen a handful of times. V usage is TRBV10-3 and J usage is TRBJ2-1; D perhaps matches TRBD2 (7 bases). CDR1 and CDR2 (germline): ENHRY, SYGVKD. V lost 2 bases and J 8 bases, leaving 13 bases between the germline ends. The CDR3 has 14 amino acids. The CDR3 region has the DNA TGTGCCATCAGTGAGAGGGGGGGCGAGTATGAGCAGTTCTTC. This codes for CAISERGGEYEQFF.

The chain recombines TRBV9 with TRBJ2-1; D unclear. CDR3 length: 14 residues. Trimming cost V 3 bases and J 0 bases, with 7 bases left between them. Germline CDR1 is SGDLS and CDR2 is YYNGEE. The CDR3 sequence is CASSGPRSYNEQFF. The DNA for the CDR3 is TGTGCCAGCAGCGGCCCACGCTCCTACAATGAGCAGTTCTTC.

This clonotype occurred a few times. V usage is TRBV12-3 or TRBV12-4 and J usage is TRBJ1-2; D is perhaps TRBD1 (5 bases). This CDR3 has 15 amino acids. V was shortened by 3 bases and J by 9 bases, with 20 bases between the two germline ends. Here the CDR3 DNA reads TGTGCCAGCAGTTTTTCCGCAGGTTGGGGGAAGAGCTACACCTTC. Protein: CASSFSAGWGKSYTF.

The chain has TRBV5-1 and TRBJ2-7, with D perhaps matching TRBD1 or TRBD2 (5 bases each). Germline V gene sequence: CDR1 SGHRS, CDR2 YFSETQ. Trimming stripped 2 bases from V and 3 bases from J, with 12 bases between. The CDR3 has 14 residues. CDR3 coding DNA: TGCGCCAGCAGCTTTACCGGGGACGGCTACGAGCAGTACTTC. Residues: CASSFTGDGYEQYF.

This clonotype has a handful of counts. In DNA form, the CDR3 reads TGTGCCAGCAGTTTAGCGCTGGGGCCCAACCAAGAGACCCAGTACTTC. This sequence encodes CASSLALGPNQETQYF. The chain joins TRBV12-3 or TRBV12-4 to TRBJ2-5; possible D gene TRBD1, 5 bases. Trimming stripped 0 bases from V and 0 bases from J, with 11 bases between. The CDR3 runs 16 residues.

This clonotype was seen a few times. The J gene is TRBJ1-2, the V gene TRBV20-1, with TRBD1 matching over 7 bases. CDR3 length: 12 amino acids. V was clipped by 3 bases and J by 8 bases; unmatched bases: 6. Germline CDR1 and CDR2: DFQATT and SNEGSKA (reference sequence). CDR3 bases: TGCAGTGCTAGTCACAGGGGAGTAGGCTACACCTTC. This sequence encodes CSASHRGVGYTF.

The CDR3, as DNA: TGCGCCAGCAGCCCGAGGACGGGGGTCAATCGGTACAATGAGCAGTTCTTC. As protein: CASSPRTGVNRYNEQFF. The chain carries TRBV5-1 and TRBJ2-1; a possible D gene is TRBD2 (6 bases). Germline V gives CDR1 SGHRS, CDR2 YFSETQ. The germline V and J ends were trimmed by 4 bases and 4 bases, with 21 bases remaining between them. The CDR3 runs 17 residues.

In its sample, this clonotype was seen a few times. The CDR3 here is CASSLISGISEKLFF. The DNA of the CDR3 is TGTGCCAGCAGCTTAATTTCGGGTATTAGTGAAAAACTGTTTTTT. V gene TRBV7-8 combines with J gene TRBJ1-4; no reliable D call. Germline-derived CDR1 and CDR2 are SGHVS and FQNEAQ. This CDR3 has 15 amino acids. V lost 2 bases to trimming and J lost 7 bases, with 14 bases between them.

This clonotype occurred once. A junction boundary mismatches the germline segment, possibly from a read error. The V call is TRBV6-1, the J call TRBJ2-5, with TRBD2 matching 10 bases. The germline V gene has CDR1 MNHNS and CDR2 SASEGT. The CDR3 has 17 amino acids. The CDR3 DNA sequence: TGTGCCATCAGTGAAGCTTGGTTTAGCGGGGGGCATGAGACCCAGTACTTC. Protein: CAISEAWFSGGHETQYF.

This rearrangement joins TRBV9 to TRBJ1-3; D is uncertain. V lost 1 base, J lost 0 bases, and 8 bases lay in between. Germline V lookup: CDR1 SGDLS, CDR2 YYNGEE. The CDR3 is 15 residues long. CDR3 in DNA: TGTGCCAGCAGCGTATATACCGACTCTGGAAACACCATATATTTT. It translates to CASSVYTDSGNTIYF.

CDR3 DNA sequence: TGCGCCAGCAGCTTGGGTCGGGGGTTAACAGATACGCAGTATTTT. Translated: CASSLGRGLTDTQYF. The J gene is TRBJ2-3, the V gene TRBV5-1; TRBD2 is a possible D gene (6 bases). Trimming cost V 0 bases and J 3 bases, with 11 bases left between them. The germline CDR1 and CDR2 sequences are SGHRS and YFSETQ. The CDR3 is made up of 15 amino acids.

This clonotype was found many times. This chain connects TRBV2 to TRBJ1-1; TRBD1 is a possible D gene (6 bases). This CDR3 is built from 15 residues. Germline CDR1 is SNHLY and CDR2 is FYNNEI. Between the trimmed V and J ends, which lost 3 bases and 0 bases, there was a span of 11 bases. In DNA, the CDR3 is TGTGCCAGCAGTGACTTTAGGGGGATGAACACTGAAGCTTTCTTT. Translating it yields CASSDFRGMNTEAFF.